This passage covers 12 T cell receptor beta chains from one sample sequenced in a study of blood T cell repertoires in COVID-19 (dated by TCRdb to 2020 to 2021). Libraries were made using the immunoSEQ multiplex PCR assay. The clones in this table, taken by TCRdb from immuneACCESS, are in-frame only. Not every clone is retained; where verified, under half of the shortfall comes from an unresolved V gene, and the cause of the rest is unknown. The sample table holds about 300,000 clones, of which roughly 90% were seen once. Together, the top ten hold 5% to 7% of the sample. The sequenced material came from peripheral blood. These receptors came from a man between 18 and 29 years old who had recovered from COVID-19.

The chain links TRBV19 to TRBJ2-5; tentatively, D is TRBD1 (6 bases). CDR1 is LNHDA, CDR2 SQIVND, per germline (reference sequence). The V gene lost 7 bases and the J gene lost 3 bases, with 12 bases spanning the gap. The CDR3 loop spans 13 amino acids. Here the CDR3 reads CASTTRTEETQYF. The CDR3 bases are TGTGCCAGTACCACCCGGACAGAAGAGACCCAGTACTTC.

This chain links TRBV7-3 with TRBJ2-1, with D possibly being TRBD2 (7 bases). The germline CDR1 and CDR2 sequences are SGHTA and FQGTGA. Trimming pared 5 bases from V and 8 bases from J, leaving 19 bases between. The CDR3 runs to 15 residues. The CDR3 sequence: CASSVSLRGRDEQFF. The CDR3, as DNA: TGTGCCAGCAGCGTTTCTTTAAGGGGGAGGGATGAGCAGTTCTTC.

The CDR3 region is CASSPWTPSTGELFF. In nucleotides, the CDR3 is TGTGCCAGTAGTCCATGGACTCCTAGCACCGGGGAGCTGTTTTTT. The chain joins TRBV19 to TRBJ2-2; weak D call: TRBD2 (5 bases). The CDR3 loop spans 15 amino acids. V was trimmed by 5 bases and J by 4 bases, leaving 14 bases between them. CDR1 and CDR2 from the germline V gene are LNHDA and SQIVND (reference sequence).

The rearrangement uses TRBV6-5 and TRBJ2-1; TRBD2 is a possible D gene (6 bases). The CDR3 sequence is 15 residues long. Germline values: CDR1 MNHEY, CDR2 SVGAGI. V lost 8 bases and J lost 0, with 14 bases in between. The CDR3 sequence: CASSKGGSSYNEQFF. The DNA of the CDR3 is TGTGCCAGCTCAAAGGGAGGAAGCTCCTACAATGAGCAGTTCTTC.

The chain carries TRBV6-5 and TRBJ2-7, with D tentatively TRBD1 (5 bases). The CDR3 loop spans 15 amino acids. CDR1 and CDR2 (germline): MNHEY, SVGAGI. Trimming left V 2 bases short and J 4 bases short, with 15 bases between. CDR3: CASSYGGQGFYEQYF. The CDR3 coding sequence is TGTGCCAGCAGTTACGGTGGGCAGGGTTTTTACGAGCAGTACTTC.

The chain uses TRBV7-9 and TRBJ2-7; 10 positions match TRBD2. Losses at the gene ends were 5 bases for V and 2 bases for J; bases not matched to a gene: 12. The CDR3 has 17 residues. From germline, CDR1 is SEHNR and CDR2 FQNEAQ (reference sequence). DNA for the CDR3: TGTGCCAGCAGCAATCGGGCTAGGACTAGCGGAGCCTACGAGCAGTACTTC. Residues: CASSNRARTSGAYEQYF.

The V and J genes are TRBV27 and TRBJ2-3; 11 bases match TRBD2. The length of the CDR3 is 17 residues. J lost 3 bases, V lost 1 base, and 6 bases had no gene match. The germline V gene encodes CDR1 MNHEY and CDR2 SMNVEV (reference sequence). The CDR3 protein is CASSLWVAGGQTDTQYF. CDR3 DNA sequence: TGTGCCAGCAGTTTATGGGTAGCGGGGGGGCAGACAGATACGCAGTATTTT.

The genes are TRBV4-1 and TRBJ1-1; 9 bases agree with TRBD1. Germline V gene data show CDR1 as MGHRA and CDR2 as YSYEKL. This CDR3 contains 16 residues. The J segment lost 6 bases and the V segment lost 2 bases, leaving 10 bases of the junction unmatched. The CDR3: CASSQQPGQGMSEAFF. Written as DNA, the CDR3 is TGCGCCAGCAGCCAACAACCGGGACAGGGTATGTCTGAAGCTTTCTTT.

The CDR3 DNA sequence: TGTGCCAGTAGTACCGGCGGAGGGGATAGTGGGAATTCACCCCTCCACTTT. It is translated as CASSTGGGDSGNSPLHF. The chain links TRBV19 to TRBJ1-6; D is perhaps TRBD1 (5 bases). The CDR3 totals 17 residues. With 4 bases removed from V and 7 bases from J, the gap between germline ends came to 20 bases. Germline V gene sequence: CDR1 LNHDA, CDR2 SQIVND (reference sequence).

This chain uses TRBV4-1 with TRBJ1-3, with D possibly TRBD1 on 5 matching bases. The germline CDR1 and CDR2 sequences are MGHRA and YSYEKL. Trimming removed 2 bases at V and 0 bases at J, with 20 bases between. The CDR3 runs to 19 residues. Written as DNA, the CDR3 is TGCGCCAGCAGCCAACCTCGGGGTTTGGAGGGGCCCTCTGGAAACACCATATATTTT. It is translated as CASSQPRGLEGPSGNTIYF.

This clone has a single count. CDR3 DNA: TGTGCCAGCAGCTTAGGGGACAGGGACTACGAGCAGTACTTC. It codes for CASSLGDRDYEQYF. This chain uses TRBV13 with TRBJ2-7; 8 bases are shared with TRBD1. Germline CDR1 and CDR2: PRHDT and FYEKMQ (reference sequence). The CDR3 consists of 14 residues. Trimming removed 0 bases from V and 3 bases from J; junction bases left unmatched: 1.

CDR3 residues: CASSLWDRETQYF. The DNA of the CDR3 is TGTGCCAGCAGCTTGTGGGACAGGGAGACCCAGTACTTC. V and J are TRBV5-6 and TRBJ2-5, with 8 bases that match TRBD1. Germline V gene lookup returns CDR1 SGHDT and CDR2 YYEEEE. Trimming at V came to 1 base and at J to 5 bases, leaving 1 base not matched to a gene. The CDR3 contains 13 residues.